The entry below gives a single T cell receptor delta chain sequence along with its context. This clone is large (0.1 to 1%) in terms of sample share. No antigen is known for it. Base-call qualities are not available, and no considerably larger clone is one nucleotide away. This sample also contains other DNA sequences that code for the same CDR3. According to the germline V gene, CDR1 reads TSWWSYY and CDR2 reads QGS. Trimming at the junction amounts to 5 bases on V and 1 base on J, and the germline ends lie 35 bases apart. Its CDR3 holds 22 amino acids, cysteine through phenylalanine. Solely the CDR3 DNA is kept, with 66 bases framed from the first base. Pregnant women receiving prenatal care in Kampala, Uganda, were recruited, and the infants of these women were enrolled, with documentation of maternal HIV status required. Weekly visits were made to families, and infant clinical information, oral swabs and peripheral blood were collected beginning at 6 weeks of age and every 4 months thereafter. After blood was collected in heparin tubes, PBMC were isolated using Ficoll-Paque density gradient centrifugation and then cryopreserved.

The data were taken from a study of delta chains in infants with herpesvirus infections (dated by TCRdb to 2022 to 2025). Regarding the research as a whole: From birth, the study prospectively followed a Ugandan infant birth cohort to characterize gammadelta T cell responses to primary cytomegalovirus (CMV) infection. The study searched for a public fetal Vdelta1/Vgamma8 gammadelta TCR clonotype in infants who acquired CMV infection after birth. Using PBMC, gammadelta TCRs were sequenced for 15 to 20 CMV-infected infants, one of whom was congenitally infected, and for 7 or 8 CMV-uninfected infants who had enough sample available. Infant blood samples fell into approximate age groups of 1.5, 4, 8 and 12 months. Previously published Belgian fetal and cord blood gammadelta TCR data were included only for comparison and were not generated in this cohort.

Overall study results and their limits: Presence of the public clonotype at levels below the detection limit might still occur in CMV-uninfected infants. The authors acknowledged a small sample size and a lack of race- or environment-matched controls, because almost all Ugandans acquire CMV before adulthood. Public-clonotype frequency among Vdelta1 cells appeared to correlate inversely with age at infection and decayed rapidly, seemingly not persisting beyond roughly two months. The public clonotype was detected only at the first time point after infection and was not found in uninfected infants or in infants infected after 120 days. The public Vdelta1 clonotype appeared in about 20% of the 18 CMV-infected infants: three infected postnatally before 120 days of age, plus the congenitally infected infant.

Library construction relied on RT-PCR. TCR cDNA was generated by reverse transcription of PBMC RNA with SuperScript II and gamma-chain- and delta-chain-specific primers. cDNA was purified with AMPure XP beads, amplified, and indexed with Illumina adapters using the Nextera XT Index Kit. Sequencing of the gammadelta TCR libraries was done on an Illumina MiSeq using a V2 300-cycle kit. For the original study's pipeline: Using MiXCR v2.1.12, CDR3 sequences were assembled, and reads were mapped onto D, J and V genes obtained from GenBank. VDJtools v1.2.1 was used to analyze the repertoires of the CDR3 clonotypes. TCRdb called clones anew from the public reads via CATT; matching DNA rows were later pooled. TCRdb, not the authors, supplied the V and J calls. The sample table contains some 700 delta-chain clones; only one count was recorded for around 34% of them. Under 25% of the sample rests with the top ten.

Here the sequenced sample was peripheral blood, taken at time point 1 of longitudinal follow-up. Recombination linked TRDV1 to TRDJ1, and the D gene may be TRDD2, 9 bases matching. The receptor was derived from a human donor who was a Ugandan infant, either HIV-exposed or HIV-unexposed (not recorded which). The nucleotide sequence is TGTGCTCTTGGGCCTCCAGCCTTCCTACGCTGGGGGACCCATTCTTTCACCGATAAACTCATCTTT. It translates as CALGPPAFLRWGTHSFTDKLIF.